These 26 T cell receptor beta chains came from one sample sequenced in a study of cytomegalovirus exposure and HLA in healthy donors. A multiplex PCR was run with 60 Vbeta primers and 13 Jbeta primers. Libraries were prepared by immunoSEQ multiplex PCR; TCRdb keeps only in-frame clonotypes and omits some of them. The table has 150,000 or so clones, 70% to 90% seen once. Sequenced input: PBMCs. Source of these receptors: a man in his late teens or twenties in good health and CMV-seropositive.

The rearrangement joins TRBV9 to TRBJ2-7; a possible D gene is TRBD1 (6 bases). Germline values: CDR1 SGDLS, CDR2 YYNGEE. The CDR3 consists of 15 residues. V dropped 0 bases and J dropped 3 bases, with 13 bases sitting between them. The CDR3 nucleotides read TGTGCCAGCAGCGTAGGGACGGGACAAAGCTACGAGCAGTACTTC. It encodes CASSVGTGQSYEQYF.

The chain uses TRBV25-1 and TRBJ2-5, with 9 bases identical to TRBD2. CDR1 and CDR2 from the germline V gene are MGHDK and SYGVNS. The CDR3 contains 16 residues. V dropped 3 bases and J dropped 3; count of bases not matched to a gene: 8. The CDR3 spells CASSDAGAGGKETQYF. In nucleotides, the CDR3 is TGTGCCAGCAGTGATGCCGGAGCGGGGGGTAAAGAGACCCAGTACTTC.

The chain joins TRBV2 to TRBJ1-4; unclear D gene. Germline loops: CDR1 SNHLY, CDR2 FYNNEI. Trimming took 5 bases from V and 7 from J, leaving 11 bases between them. This CDR3 spans 13 amino acids. The DNA of the CDR3 is TGTGCCAGCAGTCTTAGGACTGGTGAAAAACTGTTTTTT. Translating it yields CASSLRTGEKLFF.

The J gene is TRBJ1-6, the V gene TRBV21-1. TRBV21-1 is designated a pseudogene. There are 17 residues in the CDR3. For the CDR3, the DNA is TGTGCCAGCAGCCCCTGTCCGGGGGGGGCCCAAAATTCACCCCTCCACTTT. This gives the protein CASSPCPGGAQNSPLHF.

This chain joins TRBV10-2 and TRBJ2-5; 8 nucleotides line up with TRBD2. The DNA matches TRBJ2-7 better at its end, which makes the J call doubtful. The CDR3 has 12 amino acids. Germline CDR1 is WSHSY and CDR2 is SAAADI. In DNA, the CDR3 is TGCGCCAGCAGTGAGACTAGCGGCGAGCAGTACTTC. It codes for CASSETSGEQYF.

A single count supports this clone. This chain uses TRBV7-9 with TRBJ1-1; 7 bases fit TRBD1. Per the germline V gene, CDR1 is SEHNR and CDR2 is FQNEAQ (reference sequence). This CDR3 contains 13 residues. Trimming took 4 bases from V and 7 from J; bases not matched to a gene: 6. The CDR3 reads CASSSQTGIEAFF. CDR3 sequence (DNA): TGTGCCAGCAGCTCCCAGACAGGGATTGAAGCTTTCTTT. Variable domain in full (rest from reference TRBV7-9 and TRBJ1-1): DTGVSQNPRHKITKRGQNVTFRCDPISEHNRLYWYRQTLGQGPEFLTYFQNEAQLEKSRLLSDRFSAERPKGSFSTLEIQRTEQGDSAMYLCASSSQTGIEAFFGQGTRLTVV.

J is TRBJ1-6 and V is TRBV6-4; TRBD1 might be the D (6 bases). The CDR3 is 15 residues long. Germline CDR1 MRHNA, CDR2 SNTAGT. V gave up 3 bases and J gave up 9 bases, with 15 bases separating them. CDR3 DNA: TGTGCCAGCAGTGAGGCGGGGGGCTTGGGTTCACCCCTCCACTTT. Its protein product is CASSEAGGLGSPLHF.

The chain's CDR3 is CASSQPNRGHGSYEQYF. CDR3 nucleotide sequence: TGTGCCAGCAGCCAACCTAACAGGGGGCACGGGTCCTACGAGCAGTACTTC. The chain joins TRBV7-9 to TRBJ2-7; 9 bases fit TRBD1. Germline CDR1 and CDR2: SEHNR and FQNEAQ (reference sequence). The length of the CDR3 is 17 residues. V dropped 5 bases and J dropped 1; count of bases not matched to a gene: 12.

The chain has TRBV11-2 and TRBJ2-5, with 9 bases identical to TRBD2. This CDR3 region has 16 residues. V lost 4 bases and J lost 5; bases outside the gene matches: 11. The germline gives CDR1 SGHAT, CDR2 FQNNGV. The CDR3: CASSSRIAGAWETQYF. The CDR3 DNA follows: TGTGCCAGCAGCTCGAGGATAGCGGGGGCCTGGGAGACCCAGTACTTC.

The J gene is TRBJ2-3, the V gene TRBV19; 10 bases fit TRBD2. The ends lost 5 bases at V and 4 bases at J; junction bases unmatched: 9. This CDR3 is 16 amino acids long. Germline CDR1 reads LNHDA; CDR2 reads SQIVND (reference sequence). Here the CDR3 reads CASSFGSGGAPDTQYF. The DNA of the CDR3 is TGTGCCAGTAGTTTTGGGAGCGGGGGGGCCCCAGATACGCAGTATTTT.

This clone was found once. The genes are TRBV5-1 and TRBJ2-5; tentative D call: TRBD1 (5 bases). Trimming shortened V by 4 bases and J by 5 bases, and 12 bases separated the two germline ends. This CDR3 spans 13 amino acids. Looked up from germline, CDR1 is SGHRS and CDR2 is YFSETQ. Here the CDR3 reads CASSATPGETQYF. The CDR3 coding sequence is TGCGCCAGCAGCGCCACGCCAGGGGAGACCCAGTACTTC.

This CDR3 is CASSRTGQGIATNEKLFF. The CDR3 DNA reads TGCGCCAGCAGCAGAACGGGACAGGGAATAGCAACTAATGAAAAACTGTTTTTT. The chain has TRBV5-1 and TRBJ1-4; TRBD1 aligns across 9 bases. Germline values: CDR1 SGHRS, CDR2 YFSETQ. The CDR3 has 18 amino acids. V dropped 4 bases and J dropped 0; count of bases not matched to a gene: 10. Supplemented by reference TRBV5-1 and TRBJ1-4, the full variable domain reads KAGVTQTPRYLIKTRGQQVTLSCSPISGHRSVSWYQQTPGQGLQFLFEYFSETQRNKGNFPGRFSGRQFSNSRSEMNVSTLELGDSALYLCASSRTGQGIATNEKLFFGSGTQLSVL.

This chain links TRBV19 with TRBJ1-5; D is undetermined. The germline V gene encodes CDR1 LNHDA and CDR2 SQIVND (reference sequence). CDR3 length equals 13 residues. Trimming cost V 7 bases and J 5 bases, with 12 bases left between them. Here the CDR3 DNA reads TGTGCCAGTACCGAGGGATCGTATCAGCCCCAGCATTTT. Translated, it gives CASTEGSYQPQHF.

The chain has TRBV10-3 and TRBJ2-2, with 13 bases fitting TRBD2. CDR3 length: 16 residues. The germline V gene has CDR1 ENHRY and CDR2 SYGVKD. The trim removed 5 bases at V and 3 bases at J, leaving 3 bases unmatched. For the CDR3, the DNA is TGTGCCATCAGTACTAGCGGGGGGGCCGACACCGGGGAGCTGTTTTTT. As protein: CAISTSGGADTGELFF.

The rearrangement links TRBV5-4 to TRBJ2-3; D not resolved. The germline gives CDR1 SGHNT, CDR2 YYREEE (reference sequence). CDR3 size: 14 residues. Trimming stripped 6 bases from V and 2 bases from J, with 13 bases between. The CDR3 region is CASIDSQYTDTQYF. CDR3 nucleotide sequence: TGTGCCAGCATCGACTCCCAGTACACAGATACGCAGTATTTT.

The chain uses TRBV6-5 and TRBJ2-3, with 7 bases fitting TRBD2. The junction had 10 bases not matched to a gene; V was cut back by 2 bases and J by 5 bases. Germline CDR1 is MNHEY and CDR2 is SVGAGI. The CDR3 consists of 16 residues. Here the CDR3 reads CASSYRPSGGRDTQYF. CDR3 nucleotides: TGTGCCAGCAGTTACCGCCCTTCGGGGGGACGAGATACGCAGTATTTT.

The chain couples TRBV19 to TRBJ1-2; tentative D call: TRBD1 (6 bases). Trimming took 6 bases from V and 4 from J, leaving 12 bases between them. Germline CDR1 and CDR2: LNHDA and SQIVND (reference sequence). The CDR3 is made up of 13 amino acids. CDR3 DNA sequence: TGTGCCAGTAGCCCACAGGGTAGCTATGGCTACACCTTC. As protein: CASSPQGSYGYTF.

Remarks on this clone: A junction boundary mismatches the germline segment, possibly from a read error. The J gene is TRBJ2-5, the V gene TRBV12-5, with TRBD1 matching over 12 bases. CDR1 and CDR2 from the germline V gene are LGHNT and FRNRAP. This CDR3 comprises 15 residues. The CDR3 region has the DNA TGTGTTAGTGGTCAGGGACAGGGGGCCGGGGAGACCCAGTACTTC. Protein sequence: CVSGQGQGAGETQYF.

J is TRBJ2-7 and V is TRBV13, with 10 bases identical to TRBD2. The length of the CDR3 is 14 residues. Germline V gene sequence: CDR1 PRHDT, CDR2 FYEKMQ (reference sequence). J was trimmed by 1 base and V by 8 bases; bases with no gene match: 5. The CDR3 DNA sequence: TGTGCCAGCGGGAGCGGGGGGGCTTCCTACGAGCAGTACTTC. This translates into CASGSGGASYEQYF.

The V gene is TRBV30, the J gene TRBJ1-4; no clear D gene. Germline CDR1 GTSNPN, CDR2 SVGIG (reference sequence). Trimming shortened V by 3 bases and J by 7 bases, and 9 bases separated the two germline ends. The CDR3 totals 12 residues. The chain's CDR3 is CAWSGRSEKLFF. Here the CDR3 DNA reads TGTGCCTGGAGCGGGAGGTCTGAAAAACTGTTTTTT.

This clone was seen once. The CDR3 is CASSSRDSRSYEQYF. CDR3 DNA: TGTGCCAGCAGCTCCCGGGACAGCCGCTCCTACGAGCAGTACTTC. The chain recombines TRBV7-9 with TRBJ2-7; 7 bases line up with TRBD1. With V trimmed by 4 bases and J by 0 bases, 6 bases remained unmatched. The CDR3 covers 15 residues. Germline CDR1 is SEHNR and CDR2 is FQNEAQ (reference sequence).

V is TRBV9 and J is TRBJ1-4, with 9 bases lining up with TRBD1. The CDR3 is made up of 16 amino acids. Per the germline V gene, CDR1 is SGDLS and CDR2 is YYNGEE. Unmatched junction bases numbered 10, after V lost 4 bases and J lost 6 bases. The CDR3 protein is CASSPTPGTGYEKLFF. The DNA of the CDR3 is TGTGCCAGCAGCCCCACCCCAGGGACAGGGTATGAAAAACTGTTTTTT. Looking up the rest from reference TRBV9 and TRBJ1-4 gives the full variable domain: DSGVTQTPKHLITATGQRVTLRCSPRSGDLSVYWYQQSLDQGLQFLIQYYNGEERAKGNILERFSAQQFPDLHSELNLSSLELGDSALYFCASSPTPGTGYEKLFFGSGTQLSVL.

This sequence joins TRBV25-1 and TRBJ2-5, with 7 bases aligning to TRBD2. The CDR3 contains 15 residues. J lost 1 base, V lost 3 bases, and 5 bases had no gene match. Germline V gene sequence: CDR1 MGHDK, CDR2 SYGVNS. CDR3 in amino acids: CASSDSGIRQETQYF. CDR3 bases: TGTGCCAGCAGTGACAGCGGGATACGCCAAGAGACCCAGTACTTC. Full variable domain (remainder filled in from reference TRBV25-1 and TRBJ2-5): EADIYQTPRYLVIGTGKKITLECSQTMGHDKMYWYQQDPGMELHLIHYSYGVNSTEKGDLSSESTVSRIRTEHFPLTLESARPSHTSQYLCASSDSGIRQETQYFGPGTRLLVL.

The rearrangement uses TRBV10-2 and TRBJ2-1; 8 bases are shared with TRBD2. The germline V gene has CDR1 WSHSY and CDR2 SAAADI. This CDR3 is built from 11 residues. V lost 8 bases and J lost 6; bases outside the gene matches: 0. The CDR3 spells CASRGGNEQFF. DNA of the CDR3: TGCGCCAGCCGGGGGGGCAATGAGCAGTTCTTC.

The chain couples TRBV27 to TRBJ1-4; D uncertain. Germline CDR1 and CDR2: MNHEY and SMNVEV (reference sequence). The germline V and J ends were trimmed by 0 bases and 7 bases, with 9 bases remaining between them. The CDR3 consists of 14 residues. The CDR3 nucleotides are TGTGCCAGCAGTTTATCGCCAGCGTCTGAAAAACTGTTTTTT. Protein product: CASSLSPASEKLFF.

The rearrangement uses TRBV14 and TRBJ2-7; TRBD2 matches 7 bases. Germline V gene sequence: CDR1 SGHDN, CDR2 FVKESK. CDR3 length equals 16 residues. V gave up 2 bases and J gave up 7 bases; unmatched junction bases: 14. As DNA, the CDR3 is TGTGCCAGCAGCCAACCTGAGCGGGGAACGCGGGGTGAGCAGTACTTC. Residues: CASSQPERGTRGEQYF.